Below, 9 T cell receptor beta chains from the same sample are listed, as sequenced in a study of molecular identifiers for immune sequencing clone quantification. TCRdb re-called the PCR reads through MiXCR, storing one row per CDR3 protein. The profile shows 600,000 to 650,000 distinct CDR3 sequences, around 20% of them singletons. Sequencing was done on a sample of naive CD8+ T cells from blood, with Jurkat cell RNA spiked in. Indicated subset: FACS-sorted CD8+CD4-CCR7+CD45RA+ naive T cells. These receptors were collected from a human donor in good health. Some libraries in this study had Jurkat cell RNA spiked in.

A note on this clonotype: A much larger clone differs by one base, so this may be a read error. This rearrangement joins TRBV2 to TRBJ2-5; unclear D gene. The germline gives CDR1 SNHLY, CDR2 FYNNEI. This CDR3 comprises 13 residues. The CDR3 nucleotides are TGTGCCAGCAGCGTTACTTACCAAGAGGCCCAGTACTTC. The encoded protein is CASSVTYQEAQYF.

This clonotype was seen a handful of times. Given a much more abundant clone one base away, this may be a read error. The chain is built from TRBV7-9 and TRBJ2-3; D not certain. Germline V gene sequence: CDR1 SEHNR, CDR2 FQNEAQ (reference sequence). The CDR3 is made up of 13 amino acids. The ends were cut back, 5 bases at V and 2 bases at J, with 8 bases in the middle. CDR3 DNA: TGTGCCAGCAGCATGGGAAACACAGATACGCAGTATTTT. Its protein product is CASSMGNTDTQYF.

The CDR3 DNA reads TGTGCCAGCAGTGATGGGGAGACCCAGTACTTC. The encoded protein is CASSDGETQYF. The chain uses TRBV2 and TRBJ2-5; the D is unclear. Germline-derived CDR1 and CDR2 are SNHLY and FYNNEI. This CDR3 is built from 11 residues. V lost 3 bases, J lost 5 bases, and 4 bases lay in between.

The chain carries TRBV24-1 and TRBJ2-3; the D gene is possibly TRBD1 (5 bases). Germline CDR1 and CDR2: KGHDR and SFDVKD. The CDR3 spans 14 residues. The V gene lost 3 bases and the J gene lost 5 bases, with 11 bases spanning the gap. CDR3 bases: TGTGCCACCAGTGATCAAAACGACAGAGATACGCAGTATTTT. Translating it yields CATSDQNDRDTQYF.

This clonotype appeared a few times. The chain carries TRBV12-3 or TRBV12-4 and TRBJ2-1, with 10 bases fitting TRBD2. V was clipped by 5 bases and J by 4 bases; unmatched bases: 8. The CDR3 is made up of 16 amino acids. CDR3 DNA: TGTGCCAGCAGTCCCGGACTAGCGGAGGGATACAATGAGCAGTTCTTC. Residues: CASSPGLAEGYNEQFF.

This clonotype was detected ten times or more. V is TRBV12-3 or TRBV12-4 and J is TRBJ2-5; D unclear. With 6 bases removed from V and 5 bases from J, the gap between germline ends came to 16 bases. CDR3 length: 14 amino acids. The CDR3 is CASRTGLLRETQYF. The CDR3 DNA follows: TGTGCCAGCAGAACTGGGCTCCTCCGGGAGACCCAGTACTTC.

This clonotype was counted ten times or more. This chain uses TRBV5-5 with TRBJ1-4; 9 bases map to TRBD1. The CDR3 has 17 residues. With 1 base clipped from V and 6 bases from J, the junction kept 10 bases outside the gene matches. Germline CDR1 SGHKS, CDR2 YYEKEE (reference sequence). The CDR3 region is CASSLLGGTGQHEKLFF. CDR3 coding DNA: TGTGCCAGCAGCTTGTTAGGAGGGACAGGGCAGCATGAAAAACTGTTTTTT. The complete variable domain, with remaining parts taken from reference TRBV5-5 and TRBJ1-4, reads DAGVTQSPTHLIKTRGQQVTLRCSPISGHKSVSWYQQVLGQGPQFIFQYYEKEERGRGNFPDRFSARQFPNYSSELNVNALLLGDSALYLCASSLLGGTGQHEKLFFGSGTQLSVL.

In regard to this clonotype: One base away lies a much larger clone, so this may be a sequencing read error. J is TRBJ2-2 and V is TRBV20-1; the D gene is possibly TRBD1 (5 bases). The CDR3 spans 16 residues. V was pared by 3 bases and J by 2 bases, with 16 bases between. Per germline, CDR1 DFQATT and CDR2 SNEGSKA (reference sequence). The CDR3 is CSARDGAGKNTGELFF. DNA of the CDR3: TGCAGTGCTAGGGATGGGGCAGGGAAAAACACCGGGGAGCTGTTTTTT.

The V and J genes are TRBV29-1 and TRBJ2-2, with 7 bases that match TRBD2. The CDR3 spans 14 residues. V dropped 3 bases and J dropped 5; count of bases not matched to a gene: 6. Germline V lookup: CDR1 SQVTM, CDR2 ANQGSEA. CDR3 DNA sequence: TGCAGCGTTGAGGCGGGGAGGGGAACCGGGGAGCTGTTTTTT. Translation gives CSVEAGRGTGELFF.